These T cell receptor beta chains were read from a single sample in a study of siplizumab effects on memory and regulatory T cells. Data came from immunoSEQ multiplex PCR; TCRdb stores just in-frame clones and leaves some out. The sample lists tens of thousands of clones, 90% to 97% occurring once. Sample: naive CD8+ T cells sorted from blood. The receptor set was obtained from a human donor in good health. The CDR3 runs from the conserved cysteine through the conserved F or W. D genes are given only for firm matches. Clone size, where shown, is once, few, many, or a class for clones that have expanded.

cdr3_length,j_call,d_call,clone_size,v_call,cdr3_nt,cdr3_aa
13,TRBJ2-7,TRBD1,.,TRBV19,TGTGGGAACCGGGACAGGAAACTGCGAGAGCAGTACTTC,CGNRDRKLREQYF
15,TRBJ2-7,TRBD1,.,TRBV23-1,TGCGCCAGCAGTCAATCGGCGACAGGGAACTACGAGCAGTACTTC,CASSQSATGNYEQYF
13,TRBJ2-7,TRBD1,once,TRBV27,TGTGCCAGCAGTTTGACAGGGGGCTACGAGCAGTACTTC,CASSLTGGYEQYF
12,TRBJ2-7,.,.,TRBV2,TGTGCCAAACCTGACAGCGGGCACGAGCAGTACTTC,CAKPDSGHEQYF
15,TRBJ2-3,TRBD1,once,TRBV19,TGTGCCAGTAGTTCCGGACAGGGGGGAGCAGATACGCAGTATTTT,CASSSGQGGADTQYF
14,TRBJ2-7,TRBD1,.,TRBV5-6,TGTGCCAGCAGCTTCGGGGACAGCCCGTACGAGCAGTACTTC,CASSFGDSPYEQYF
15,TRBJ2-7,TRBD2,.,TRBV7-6,TGTGCCAGCAGCCTTTTAGCGGGGGGGTCCTACGAGCAGTACTTC,CASSLLAGGSYEQYF
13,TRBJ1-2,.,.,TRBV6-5,TGTGCCAGCAGTTACAGTCGGAACTATGGCTACACCTTC,CASSYSRNYGYTF
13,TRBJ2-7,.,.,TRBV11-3,TGTGCCAGCAGCTTAGATTACGGGGACGAGCAGTACTTC,CASSLDYGDEQYF
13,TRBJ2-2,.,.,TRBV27,TGTGCCAGCAGTTTATCTGGGGCCGGGGAGCTGTTTTTT,CASSLSGAGELFF
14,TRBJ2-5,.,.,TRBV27,TGTGCCAGCAGTTTCGGGCGAGACCAAGAGACCCAGTACTTC,CASSFGRDQETQYF
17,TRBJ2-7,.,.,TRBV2,TGTGCCAGCAGTGAAGGGAACCCTTACGGACCTGCCTACGAGCAGTACTTC,CASSEGNPYGPAYEQYF
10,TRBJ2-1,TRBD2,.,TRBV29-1,TGCAGCTCGGGGGGGGATGAGCAGTTCTTC,CSSGGDEQFF
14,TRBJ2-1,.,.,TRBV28,TGTGCCAGCAGTGCTTGGGACTTGGACAATGAGCAGTTCTTC,CASSAWDLDNEQFF
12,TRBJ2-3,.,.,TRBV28,TGTGCCAGCAGTTTGGGGTCAGATACGCAGTATTTT,CASSLGSDTQYF
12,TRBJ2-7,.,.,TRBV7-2,TGTGCCAGCAGCCGTCCCGACTACGAGCAGTACTTC,CASSRPDYEQYF
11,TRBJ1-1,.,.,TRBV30,TGTGCCTGGAGTGTGGGCACTGAAGCTTTCTTT,CAWSVGTEAFF
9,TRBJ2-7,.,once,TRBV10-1,TGCGCCAGCAGTGAAGGGCAGTACTTC,CASSEGQYF
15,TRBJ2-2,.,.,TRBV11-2,TGTGCCAGCAGCCCCAGTACGGGTAACACCGGGGAGCTGTTTTTT,CASSPSTGNTGELFF
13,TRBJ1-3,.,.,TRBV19,TGTGCCACCCGGGGCGTGAATGGAAACACCATATATTTT,CATRGVNGNTIYF
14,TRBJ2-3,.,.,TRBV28,TGTGCCAGCAGTTTACTTTGGTCCACAGATACGCAGTATTTT,CASSLLWSTDTQYF
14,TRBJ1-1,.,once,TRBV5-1,TGCGCCAGCAGCTTGGGAACAGGGTACTTTGAAGCTTTCTTT,CASSLGTGYFEAFF
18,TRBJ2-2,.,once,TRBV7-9,TGTGCCAGCAGCTTAGGAGGGTGGGTGACTAGGGGCACCGGGGAGCTGTTTTTT,CASSLGGWVTRGTGELFF
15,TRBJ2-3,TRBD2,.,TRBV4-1,TGCGCCAGCAGCCGGACTGGAGGCGGGGGAGATACGCAGTATTTT,CASSRTGGGGDTQYF
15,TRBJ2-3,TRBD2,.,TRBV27,TGTGCCAGCAGCTTACGGACTAGCGGCACAGATACGCAGTATTTT,CASSLRTSGTDTQYF
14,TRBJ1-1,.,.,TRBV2,TGTGCCAGCAGTGTCGGCAGAGCAAACACTGAAGCTTTCTTT,CASSVGRANTEAFF
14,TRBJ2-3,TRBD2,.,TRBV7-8,TGTGCCAGCAGTTTATTCGTAGCGGGGGGTGCGCAGTATTTT,CASSLFVAGGAQYF
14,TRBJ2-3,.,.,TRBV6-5,TGTGCCAGCAGTTTAGGTACTAGCACAGATACGCAGTATTTT,CASSLGTSTDTQYF
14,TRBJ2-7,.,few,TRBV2,TGTGCCAGCAGTGATACGGTCAGTCCCTACGAGCAGTACTTC,CASSDTVSPYEQYF
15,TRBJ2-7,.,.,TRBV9,TGTGCCAGCAGCCCGGACGGATCTCTTTGGAACGAGCAGTACTTC,CASSPDGSLWNEQYF
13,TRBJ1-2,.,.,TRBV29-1,TGCAGCGTTGTCCAGGAAGCTAACTATGGCTACACCTTC,CSVVQEANYGYTF
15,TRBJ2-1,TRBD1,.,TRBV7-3,TGTGCCAGCAGCTTAAGTGGACAGGGATACAATGAGCAGTTCTTC,CASSLSGQGYNEQFF
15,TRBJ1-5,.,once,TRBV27,TGTGCCAGCAGTTTAGGCGGGGGGCTCGTGCAGCCCCAGCATTTT,CASSLGGGLVQPQHF
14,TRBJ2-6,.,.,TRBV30,TGTGCCTGGAGTGTTGGTACAGGGGCCAACGTCCTGACTTTC,CAWSVGTGANVLTF
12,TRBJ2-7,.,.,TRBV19,TGTGCCAGTAGTATCCTACCCGGCGAGCAGTACTTC,CASSILPGEQYF
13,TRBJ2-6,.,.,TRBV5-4,TGTGCCACCGATAGGGCTGGGGCCAACGTCCTGACTTTC,CATDRAGANVLTF
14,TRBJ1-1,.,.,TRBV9,TGTGCCAGCAGCGTAGAAGGAGGGGGCACTGAAGCTTTCTTT,CASSVEGGGTEAFF
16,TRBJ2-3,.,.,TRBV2,TGTGCCAGCAGTGAGAATTATGGGATGGGCACAGATACGCAGTATTTT,CASSENYGMGTDTQYF
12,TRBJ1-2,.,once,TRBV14,TGTGCCAGCGATGCCCAGGGTGGCGGCTACACCTTC,CASDAQGGGYTF
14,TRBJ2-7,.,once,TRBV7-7,TGTGCCAGCAGCTTAGGTGTGGGTCCCTACGAGCAGTACTTC,CASSLGVGPYEQYF
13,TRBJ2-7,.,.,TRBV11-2,TGTGCCAGCAGCTTAGTGGGGGGAGGCGAGCAGTACTTC,CASSLVGGGEQYF
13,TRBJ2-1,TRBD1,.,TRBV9,TGTGCCAGCAGCGCAACAGGGGACCATGAGCAGTTCTTC,CASSATGDHEQFF
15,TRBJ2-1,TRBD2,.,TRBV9,TGTGCCAGCAGCTTAGGCAGCGGGGGGGCCAATGAGCAGTTCTTC,CASSLGSGGANEQFF
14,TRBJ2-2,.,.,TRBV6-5,TGTGCCAGCACCGGGGCAGCGAACACCGGGGAGCTGTTTTTT,CASTGAANTGELFF
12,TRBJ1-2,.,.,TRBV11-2,TGTGCCAGCAGCTTAGGAGGTGTTGGCTACACCTTC,CASSLGGVGYTF
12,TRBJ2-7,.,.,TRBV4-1,TGCGCCAGCAGCCAAGAAGGGCCCGAGCAGTACTTC,CASSQEGPEQYF
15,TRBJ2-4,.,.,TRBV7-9,TGTGCCAGCAGCTTCGTAGAACTAGCCAAAAACATTCAGTACTTC,CASSFVELAKNIQYF
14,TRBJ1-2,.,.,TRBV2,TGTGCCAGCAGCCGCTCTGCAGGGATCTATGGCTACACCTTC,CASSRSAGIYGYTF
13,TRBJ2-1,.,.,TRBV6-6,TGTGCCAGCAGTTACTCGGCCTACAATGAGCAGTTCTTC,CASSYSAYNEQFF
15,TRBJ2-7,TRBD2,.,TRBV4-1,TGCGCCAGCAGCCAAGATCGGGGGGGCTCCTACGAGCAGTACTTC,CASSQDRGGSYEQYF
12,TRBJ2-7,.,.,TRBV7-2,TGTGCCAGCAGCTTCCAGGGGTACGAGCAGTACTTC,CASSFQGYEQYF